A selection of T cell receptor beta chains follows, all from one sample in a study of cytomegalovirus exposure and HLA in healthy donors. Using immunoSEQ multiplex PCR, the repertoire was profiled, and TCRdb retains in-frame clones only, with some absent. The table shows about 150,000 clones, with about 82% occurring only once. The sample was PBMCs. The receptors come from a young man in good health. The CDR3 runs from the conserved cysteine through the conserved F or W. The D gene is left open where the match is weak. Rows may omit the clone size; those that give it use once, few, many or a size class.

len	d_gene	abundance	v_gene	j_gene	CDR3nt	CDR3aa
13	.	few	TRBV7-9	TRBJ2-1	TGTGCCAGCAGCAGCAGGGCTTCGGATGAGCAGTTCTTC	CASSSRASDEQFF
14	.	.	TRBV30	TRBJ2-1	TGTGCCTGGAGTGTTATAGGGGTCATGAATGAGCAGTTCTTC	CAWSVIGVMNEQFF
15	.	.	TRBV9	TRBJ1-4	TGTGCCAGCAGCGCTGAACCGGGTCCTAATGAAAAACTGTTTTTT	CASSAEPGPNEKLFF
21	.	few	TRBV5-1	TRBJ2-1	TGCGCCAGCAGCCCTGGAGAGGGGAGGACAAGGAGGCCCCTCGAATCCCATGAGCAGTTCTTC	CASSPGEGRTRRPLESHEQFF
13	.	.	TRBV6-5	TRBJ2-7	TGTGCCAGCAGCCGAACGGAAAGGGGCGAGCAGTACTTC	CASSRTERGEQYF
16	.	once	TRBV9	TRBJ1-3	TGTGCCAGCAGCTTACATGACAGCAACTCTGGAAACACCATATATTTT	CASSLHDSNSGNTIYF
14	.	.	TRBV2	TRBJ2-1	TGTGCCAGCAGTGAACTTGGTAGAAACAATGAGCAGTTCTTC	CASSELGRNNEQFF
16	.	.	TRBV7-2	TRBJ1-3	TGTGCCAGCAGCTTAGCCCCGTCACTCGATCCGAACACCATATATTTT	CASSLAPSLDPNTIYF
14	TRBD2	.	TRBV4-3	TRBJ2-7	TGCGCCAGCAGCCAGACTAGCGGGAGTTTCGAGCAGTACTTC	CASSQTSGSFEQYF
15	TRBD2	.	TRBV28	TRBJ2-1	TGTGCCAGCACCGTAGCGGGAGGGACCTACAATGAGCAGTTCTTC	CASTVAGGTYNEQFF
14	.	few	TRBV19	TRBJ2-5	TGTGCCAGTAGGATTAGCGGTGGGCAAGAGACCCAGTACTTC	CASRISGGQETQYF
16	TRBD2	.	TRBV5-1	TRBJ2-3	TGCGCCAGCAGCTTTCCTAGCGGGACTAGCACAGATACGCAGTATTTT	CASSFPSGTSTDTQYF
19	TRBD2	.	TRBV10-2	TRBJ2-2	TGCGCCAGCAGCCACACCGGGACTAGCGGGAGAGGGAACACCGGGGAGCTGTTTTTT	CASSHTGTSGRGNTGELFF
13	.	.	TRBV7-9	TRBJ1-4	TGTGCCAGCAGCTTAAGTGGAGGTGAAAAACTGTTTTTT	CASSLSGGEKLFF
11	.	.	TRBV20-1	TRBJ2-7	TGCAGTGCTAGAGTTGAGTACGAGCAGTACTTC	CSARVEYEQYF
14	TRBD1	.	TRBV5-1	TRBJ1-1	TGCGCCAGCAGCACCGGGACAGGGTACACTGAAGCTTTCTTT	CASSTGTGYTEAFF
14	.	once	TRBV7-4	TRBJ2-4	TGTGCCAGCAGCATTACAGGTACCAAAAACATTCAGTACTTC	CASSITGTKNIQYF
13	.	.	TRBV19	TRBJ1-1	TGTGCCAGTAGTATGTCTATTCTTGGTGAAGCTTTCTTT	CASSMSILGEAFF
16	TRBD1	.	TRBV18	TRBJ1-5	TGTGCCAGCTCACCATTGGGACAGGGTGTGCGACAGCCCCAGCATTTT	CASSPLGQGVRQPQHF
14	TRBD2	.	TRBV19	TRBJ2-3	TGTGCCAGTAGCCGGACTAGCGGGATGGATACGCAGTATTTT	CASSRTSGMDTQYF
16	TRBD1	.	TRBV10-2	TRBJ1-1	TGCGCCAGCAGGGAGAGGGACAGTTCAACGAACACTGAAGCTTTCTTT	CASRERDSSTNTEAFF
16	TRBD2	.	TRBV5-1	TRBJ2-3	TGCGCCAGCAGCTCCCCCCTAGCGGGAAGCACAGATACGCAGTATTTT	CASSSPLAGSTDTQYF
12	.	.	TRBV11-3	TRBJ1-1	TGTGCCAGCAGCTTCGGAGGTGCTGAAGCTTTCTTT	CASSFGGAEAFF
11	.	.	TRBV28	TRBJ1-5	TGTGCCAGCGGTGGACTGAAGCCCCAGCATTTT	CASGGLKPQHF
15	.	.	TRBV21-1	TRBJ2-1	TGTGCCAGCAGGCCAAGCGGGAGGACCCACAATGAGCAGTTCTTC	CASRPSGRTHNEQFF
14	.	.	TRBV7-9	TRBJ1-4	TGTGCCAGCAGCCCGGGGGGTATGAGTGAAAAACTGTTTTTT	CASSPGGMSEKLFF
15	TRBD2	.	TRBV6-6	TRBJ2-1	TGTGCCAGCAACCCTAGCGGGAGTGGCTACAATGAGCAGTTCTTC	CASNPSGSGYNEQFF
14	TRBD1	.	TRBV9	TRBJ2-1	TGTGCCAGCAGCGGAGGGACAGGGCTTAATGAGCAGTTCTTC	CASSGGTGLNEQFF
16	TRBD2	.	TRBV7-3	TRBJ2-1	TGTGCCAGCAGCTCCCTAGCGGGGAGCTCCTACAATGAGCAGTTCTTC	CASSSLAGSSYNEQFF
13	.	.	TRBV18	TRBJ1-1	TGTGCCAGCTCACCTCCTATGAACACTGAAGCTTTCTTT	CASSPPMNTEAFF
14	TRBD2	.	TRBV30	TRBJ2-2	TGTGCCTGGAGTGTACCACTAGCGGGCGGGGAGCTGTTTTTT	CAWSVPLAGGELFF
13	.	once	TRBV13	TRBJ2-3	TGTGCCAGCAGCTTAATTTCTCTAGATACGCAGTATTTT	CASSLISLDTQYF
15	TRBD2	.	TRBV7-2	TRBJ2-1	TGTGCCAGCAGCATTACTAGCGGGAGTCGCAATGAGCAGTTCTTC	CASSITSGSRNEQFF
15	TRBD2	medium-sized	TRBV25-1	TRBJ2-1	TGTGCCAGCAGTGGGCGTGACGGGAGGGCCAGGGAGCAGTTCTTC	CASSGRDGRAREQFF
13	TRBD2	.	TRBV10-3	TRBJ2-7	TGTGCCACCGGACTAGCGCCGTCCTACGAGCAGTACTTC	CATGLAPSYEQYF
13	.	.	TRBV6-1	TRBJ1-2	TGTGCCAGCAGTCCCGGACAGTACTATGGCTACACCTTC	CASSPGQYYGYTF
15	TRBD1	.	TRBV27	TRBJ2-7	TGTGCCAGCAGTTTTGCGAGACAGGGTTTCTACGAGCAGTACTTC	CASSFARQGFYEQYF
15	.	.	TRBV7-9	TRBJ1-6	TGTGCCAGCAGCTCACAGAGATCAGGGGATTCACCCCTCCACTTT	CASSSQRSGDSPLHF
19	TRBD1	.	TRBV19	TRBJ1-3	TGTGCCAGTAGTATAGGAAGGAGCAGGGGGCAAATCATTGGAAACACCATATATTTT	CASSIGRSRGQIIGNTIYF
16	TRBD2	.	TRBV27	TRBJ2-1	TGTGCCAGCACCCCCCTTTCTAGCGGGAGGATGGATGAGCAGTTCTTC	CASTPLSSGRMDEQFF